The sequence of this TCR beta chain was determined in a study of blood T cell repertoires in COVID-19. The overall study: Nucleic acid was either cDNA or gDNA, and it came from T cells, B-cell-depleted T cells, or PBMCs.

In the study's own analysis: Nucleated cell number was recorded as an estimate derived from reference gene primer amplification. Measured with immunoSEQ multiplex PCR; TCRdb has only the in-frame clones, and not every one. V and J calls and clone size are copied from that table; D and trimming were computed from the DNA. The data show some 66,000 clones, just over 85% seen once. V shed 6 bases, J shed 8 bases, and the junction held 5 bases outside the gene matches. The CDR3 runs 12 residues. From germline, CDR1 is MGHDK and CDR2 SYGVNS. This chain connects TRBV25-1 to TRBJ1-1; 8 bases map to TRBD1. This receptor was obtained from a man between 50 and 59 years old with active COVID-19. The source material was peripheral blood. In DNA form, the CDR3 reads TGTGCCAGCAGGGGGGGGACAGGCGAAGCTTTCTTT. This gives the protein CASRGGTGEAFF.